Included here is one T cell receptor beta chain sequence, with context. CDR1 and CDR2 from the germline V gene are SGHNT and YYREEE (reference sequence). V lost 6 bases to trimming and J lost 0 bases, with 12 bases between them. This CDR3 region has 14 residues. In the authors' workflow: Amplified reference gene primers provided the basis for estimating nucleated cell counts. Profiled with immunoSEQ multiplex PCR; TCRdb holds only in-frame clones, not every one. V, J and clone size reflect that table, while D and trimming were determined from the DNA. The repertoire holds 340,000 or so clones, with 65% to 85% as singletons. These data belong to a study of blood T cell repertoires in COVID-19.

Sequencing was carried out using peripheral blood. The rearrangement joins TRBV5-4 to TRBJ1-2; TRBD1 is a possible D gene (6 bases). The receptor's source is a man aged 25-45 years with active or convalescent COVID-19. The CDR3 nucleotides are TGTGCCAGCACCCGCCAGGGGACTAACTATGGCTACACCTTC. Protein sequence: CASTRQGTNYGYTF.